Listed below are T cell receptor beta chains from one sample, sequenced in a study of control samples from healthy donors and cancer patients. Method: immunoSEQ multiplex PCR; TCRdb's copy keeps in-frame clones and lacks some. Here the sample spans 150,000 to 180,000 clones, over 90% being singletons. The sample taken for sequencing was blood. The source of these receptors is a man aged 50-60 years in good health. Each CDR3 is given with its conserved first and last residue.

v_gene	j_gene	CDR3aa
TRBV7-6	TRBJ1-1	CASSLGWGEGENTEAFF
TRBV2	TRBJ1-1	CASSEAASLNTEAFF
TRBV11-1	TRBJ2-3	CASSFGVGGRADTQYF
TRBV28	TRBJ1-5	CASSSPRGGSQPQHF
TRBV29-1	TRBJ2-7	CSAKTVGSYEQYF
TRBV6-1	TRBJ1-5	CASSDGTRLGVIQPQHF
TRBV25-1	TRBJ2-5	CASRDTNAQYF
TRBV27	TRBJ2-1	CASSLPTGRVTYNEQFF
TRBV2	TRBJ1-2	CASSESRTATYGYTF
TRBV18	TRBJ2-7	CASSPPGYLTYEQYF
TRBV5-1	TRBJ2-3	CASSLAESTDTQYF
TRBV25-1	TRBJ2-5	CASSEWEGVWETQYF
TRBV7-9	TRBJ2-5	CASSLEGRTQYF
TRBV28	TRBJ1-1	CASTLRWGGEAFF
TRBV29-1	TRBJ2-3	CSVDGFILGGSSDTQYF
TRBV11-2	TRBJ2-5	CASSLDGRPGLLGTQYF
TRBV6-9	TRBJ2-6	CASSYCTSDSGANVLTF
TRBV2	TRBJ2-3	CASRYGTTDTQYF
TRBV10-3	TRBJ2-3	CAISVPRGLAGGRKDTQYF
TRBV28	TRBJ1-4	CASRLLGQLNEKLFF
TRBV11-3	TRBJ2-1	CASSLGGAGAVEQFF
TRBV6-5	TRBJ2-6	CASSSGQWANVLTF
TRBV18	TRBJ2-5	CASSPDLEETQYF
TRBV6-1	TRBJ1-6	CASSESGGRDPPLHF
TRBV5-1	TRBJ2-3	CASSLGTRGPGTDTQYF
TRBV9	TRBJ1-1	CASSVQGAVNTEAFF
TRBV4-1	TRBJ2-7	CASSQGVGTRDYEQYF
TRBV18	TRBJ1-3	CASSPRPEASASTGNTIYF
TRBV24-1	TRBJ2-1	CATSVFSGTNEQFF
TRBV19	TRBJ2-1	CASSSYLVRVGNEQFF
TRBV11-2	TRBJ1-2	CASSLVNSYGYTF
TRBV15	TRBJ2-2	CATSKATGELFF